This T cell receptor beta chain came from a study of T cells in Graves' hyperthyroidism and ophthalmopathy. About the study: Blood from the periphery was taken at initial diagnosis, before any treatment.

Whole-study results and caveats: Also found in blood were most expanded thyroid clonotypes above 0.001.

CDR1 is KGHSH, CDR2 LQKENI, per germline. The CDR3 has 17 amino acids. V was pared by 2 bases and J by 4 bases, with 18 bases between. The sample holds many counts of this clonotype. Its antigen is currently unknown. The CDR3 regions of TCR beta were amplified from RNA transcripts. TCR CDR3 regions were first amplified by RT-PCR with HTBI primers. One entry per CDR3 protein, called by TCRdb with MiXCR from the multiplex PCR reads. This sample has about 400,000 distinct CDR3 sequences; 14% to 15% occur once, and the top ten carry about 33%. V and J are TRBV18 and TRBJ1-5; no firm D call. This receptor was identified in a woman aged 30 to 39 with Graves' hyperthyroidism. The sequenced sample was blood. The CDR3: CASSPAVAVMPNQPQHF. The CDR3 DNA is TGTGCCAGCTCACCAGCGGTCGCTGTCATGCCGAATCAGCCCCAGCATTTT.